One and the same sample provided the 27 T cell receptor beta chains below, sequenced in a study of T cells in Graves' hyperthyroidism and ophthalmopathy. Amplified regions were TCR beta CDR3 sequences from RNA transcripts. First-round RT-PCR with HTBI primers amplified the TCR CDR3 region. TCRdb ran MiXCR on the multiplex PCR reads and lists one entry per CDR3 protein. The sample holds 250,000 to 300,000 distinct CDR3 sequences, 12% to 15% seen once. The sequenced sample was blood. The receptors originated from a woman aged 40 to 50 with Graves' hyperthyroidism.

V and J are TRBV4-1 and TRBJ1-3, with TRBD1 as a possible D gene (5 bases). Germline V CDR1 and CDR2: MGHRA, YSYEKL. V shed 1 base and J shed 9 bases, with 13 bases lying between them. This CDR3 is built from 14 residues. In nucleotides, the CDR3 is TGCGCCAGCAGCCAAGGGCCAGGGCTATCCACCATATATTTT. Its protein product is CASSQGPGLSTIYF.

This clonotype was seen at least ten times. This chain links TRBV6-1 with TRBJ2-7; TRBD2 matches 9 bases. The junction had 11 bases not matched to a gene; V was cut back by 6 bases and J by 2 bases. The CDR3 length is 16 residues. Germline CDR1 is MNHNS and CDR2 is SASEGT. Here the CDR3 DNA reads TGTGCCAGCAGCCGCACCTCCGGACTAGCGACCTACGAGCAGTACTTC. It translates to CASSRTSGLATYEQYF.

This clonotype occurred many times. The J gene is TRBJ2-7, the V gene TRBV28, with D maybe TRBD2 (6 bases). With 8 bases removed from V and 7 bases from J, the gap between germline ends came to 21 bases. The CDR3 covers 14 residues. The germline V gene encodes CDR1 MDHEN and CDR2 SYDVKM. CDR3 sequence reads: CASLPQIRRGEQYF. For the CDR3, the DNA is TGTGCCAGCCTCCCCCAAATACGGAGGGGTGAGCAGTACTTC.

A remark on this clonotype: It may be a read error: a sequence one base away is much more abundant. The V call is TRBV5-1, the J call TRBJ2-3; D perhaps matches TRBD1 (6 bases). The V gene's germline CDR1 is SGHRS and CDR2 YFSETQ. This CDR3 has 14 residues. DNA for the CDR3: TGCGCCGGCAGCTTAGGGACATCAAGAGATACGCAGTATTTT. This gives the protein CAGSLGTSRDTQYF.

This clonotype was detected many times. The chain uses TRBV12-3 or TRBV12-4 and TRBJ2-7; 9 nucleotides match TRBD1. The junction had 3 bases not matched to a gene; V was cut back by 3 bases and J by 3 bases. This CDR3 has 14 amino acids. Here the CDR3 DNA reads TGTGCCAGCAGTTTGGCGGACAGGGGCTACGAGCAGTACTTC. This codes for CASSLADRGYEQYF.

This clonotype was counted many times. The chain couples TRBV11-2 to TRBJ2-1, with D possibly TRBD1 on 5 matching bases. The CDR3 has 17 residues. V shed 4 bases and J shed 0 bases, with 16 bases lying between them. The germline V gene has CDR1 SGHAT and CDR2 FQNNGV. The CDR3 here is CASSSPAGQSSYNEQFF. The CDR3 DNA reads TGTGCCAGCAGCTCCCCTGCAGGGCAGAGCTCCTACAATGAGCAGTTCTTC.

In its sample, this clonotype was seen many times. The chain links TRBV2 to TRBJ2-3; no definite D call. CDR3 length: 12 amino acids. Trimming took 6 bases from V and 2 from J, leaving 6 bases between them. Germline loops: CDR1 SNHLY, CDR2 FYNNEI. The CDR3 reads CASSRITDTQYF. CDR3 in DNA: TGTGCCAGCAGCCGCATCACAGATACGCAGTATTTT.

A few counts support this clonotype. This chain joins TRBV6-1 and TRBJ1-5; D gene ambiguous. Germline CDR1 reads MNHNS; CDR2 reads SASEGT. Deletions cut 4 bases from V and 0 bases from J, with 16 bases between. This CDR3 region has 17 residues. CDR3 DNA: TGTGCCAGCAGTGGAGCCCTGGGGAAAAATAGCAATCAGCCCCAGCATTTT. Translating it yields CASSGALGKNSNQPQHF.

Only a few counts were recorded for this clonotype. For the CDR3, the DNA is TGTGCCAGCAGCTTAGGGACAGCTCGACAAGAGACCCAGTACTTC. Translated, it gives CASSLGTARQETQYF. The chain joins TRBV7-9 to TRBJ2-5; tentatively, D is TRBD1 (6 bases). Germline V gene lookup returns CDR1 SEHNR and CDR2 FQNEAQ (reference sequence). Trimming pared 1 base from V and 2 bases from J, leaving 11 bases between. The CDR3 is 15 amino acids. Supplemented by reference TRBV7-9 and TRBJ2-5, the full variable domain reads DTGVSQNPRHKITKRGQNVTFRCDPISEHNRLYWYRQTLGQGPEFLTYFQNEAQLEKSRLLSDRFSAERPKGSFSTLEIQRTEQGDSAMYLCASSLGTARQETQYFGPGTRLLVL.

This clonotype has only a few counts. J is TRBJ2-1 and V is TRBV20-1; 14 nucleotides line up with TRBD2. The V segment lost 3 bases and the J segment 10 bases; nucleotides outside the gene matches: 5. There are 14 residues in the CDR3. Germline V gene lookup returns CDR1 DFQATT and CDR2 SNEGSKA (reference sequence). The CDR3 DNA is TGCAGTGCTAGTTTCGGACTAGCGGGGGGCGAGCAGTTCTTC. Translation gives CSASFGLAGGEQFF.

This clonotype occurred a few times. The chain links TRBV19 to TRBJ1-2; TRBD1 matches 7 bases. The J segment lost 13 bases and the V segment lost 7 bases, leaving 9 bases of the junction unmatched. This CDR3 has 11 residues. Germline lookup yields CDR1 LNHDA and CDR2 SQIVND (reference sequence). The CDR3 bases are TGTGCCAGTACCTTCCGGGGACAGTCCACCTTC. It yields the protein CASTFRGQSTF.

This sequence joins TRBV19 and TRBJ1-1, with 7 bases aligning to TRBD1. The CDR3 loop spans 14 amino acids. CDR1 is LNHDA and CDR2 is SQIVND in the germline V gene (reference sequence). V lost 3 bases to trimming and J lost 5 bases; unmatched junction nucleotides: 6. The CDR3 is CASSITRQGTEAFF. Written as DNA, the CDR3 is TGTGCCAGTAGTATTACTCGACAGGGAACTGAAGCTTTCTTT.

This clonotype has a handful of counts. V is TRBV6-1 and J is TRBJ2-3; 8 positions agree with TRBD1. V gave up 6 bases and J gave up 2 bases; unmatched junction bases: 4. Germline CDR1 reads MNHNS; CDR2 reads SASEGT. The CDR3 contains 14 residues. The CDR3 reads CASRWTGTTDTQYF. CDR3 in DNA: TGTGCCAGCAGGTGGACAGGGACCACAGATACGCAGTATTTT.

This clonotype was picked up a small number of times. One junction end disagrees with the germline gene, perhaps due to a read error. This chain connects TRBV3-1 to TRBJ2-7, with 7 positions matching TRBD2. Germline loops: CDR1 LGHDT, CDR2 YNNKEL (reference sequence). The CDR3 length is 17 residues. CDR3 sequence reads: CASSQDWGDYPSYGQYF. The CDR3 DNA sequence: TGTGCCAGCAGCCAAGATTGGGGGGACTACCCCTCCTACGGGCAGTACTTC.

At least ten counts were recorded for this clonotype. This sequence joins TRBV3-1 and TRBJ2-7, with D perhaps given as TRBD1 or TRBD2 (5 bases each). The V end lost 4 bases, the J end lost 2 bases, and 12 bases lay between the germline ends. Germline loops: CDR1 LGHDT, CDR2 YNNKEL (reference sequence). There are 14 residues in the CDR3. DNA of the CDR3: TGTGCCAGCAGCCGCTGGGACCGGACCTACGAGCAGTACTTC. It codes for CASSRWDRTYEQYF.

This clonotype was observed at least ten times. The rearrangement links TRBV7-6 to TRBJ2-1, with D possibly TRBD1 on 6 matching bases. Germline-derived CDR1 and CDR2 are SGHVS and FNYEAQ. Trimming took off 4 bases at V and 10 bases at J, with 11 bases between the two ends. The length of the CDR3 is 12 residues. For the CDR3, the DNA is TGTGCCAGCAGCTCCTTCAGGGGCGAGCAGTTCTTC. Translated: CASSSFRGEQFF.

This clonotype was recorded many times. V usage is TRBV28 and J usage is TRBJ1-1; the D is unclear. V was cut by 1 base and J by 0 bases, with 6 bases left in between. The CDR3 has 14 amino acids. Germline CDR1 and CDR2: MDHEN and SYDVKM. The CDR3 spells CASSLLGLNTEAFF. The CDR3 DNA follows: TGTGCCAGCAGTTTATTAGGGCTGAACACTGAAGCTTTCTTT.

This clonotype was seen at least ten times. The rearrangement joins TRBV24-1 to TRBJ2-3, with 7 bases matching TRBD1. V lost 4 bases and J lost 0; bases outside the gene matches: 6. The CDR3 is made up of 16 amino acids. CDR1 and CDR2 from the germline V gene are KGHDR and SFDVKD. The CDR3 sequence is CATSEPTGKSTDTQYF. In DNA form, the CDR3 reads TGTGCCACCAGTGAACCGACAGGGAAGAGCACAGATACGCAGTATTTT.

This clonotype appeared a few times. This sequence joins TRBV19 and TRBJ1-4; maybe TRBD1 (5 bases). The germline V gene has CDR1 LNHDA and CDR2 SQIVND (reference sequence). V lost 6 bases, J lost 0 bases, and 14 bases lay in between. The CDR3 extends over 16 amino acids. The CDR3 sequence is CASSRRTLATNEKLFF. DNA for the CDR3: TGTGCCAGTAGCAGGCGGACACTTGCAACTAATGAAAAACTGTTTTTT.

This clonotype was counted a few times. The chain carries TRBV30 and TRBJ2-7, with 10 bases identical to TRBD2. Germline V lookup: CDR1 GTSNPN, CDR2 SVGIG (reference sequence). This CDR3 comprises 15 residues. J lost 3 bases, V lost 3 bases, and 8 bases had no gene match. The CDR3 spells CAWRLAGDPIYEQYF. The CDR3 DNA is TGTGCCTGGAGGCTAGCGGGAGACCCTATCTACGAGCAGTACTTC.

This clonotype was recorded at least ten times. The chain couples TRBV2 to TRBJ2-1; possible D gene TRBD2, 6 bases. Germline CDR1 reads SNHLY; CDR2 reads FYNNEI. V dropped 10 bases and J dropped 1 base, with 14 bases sitting between them. CDR3 length: 14 amino acids. The CDR3 protein is CATRIADSYNEQFF. CDR3 bases: TGTGCCACCCGAATAGCGGATTCCTACAATGAGCAGTTCTTC.

This clonotype was detected many times. The rearrangement links TRBV12-3 or TRBV12-4 to TRBJ2-1; D uncertain. The CDR3 length is 16 residues. V lost 1 base and J 4 bases, leaving 14 bases between the germline ends. CDR3 residues: CASSLVGPTLYNEQFF. Here the CDR3 DNA reads TGTGCCAGCAGTTTAGTCGGTCCGACTTTATACAATGAGCAGTTCTTC.

This clonotype was detected ten times or more. DNA for the CDR3: TGTGCCAGCATAGGGGACAGAGGCTATGGCTACACCTTC. Translation gives CASIGDRGYGYTF. This sequence joins TRBV12-3 or TRBV12-4 and TRBJ1-2, with TRBD1 identical over 7 bases. Germline trimming cut 7 bases from V and 4 bases from J; bases unmatched to any gene: 6. This CDR3 spans 13 amino acids.

This chain joins TRBV10-2 and TRBJ1-5; weak D call: TRBD1 (5 bases). The CDR3 is 13 residues long. Germline CDR1 and CDR2: WSHSY and SAAADI. V shed 4 bases and J shed 6 bases, with 10 bases lying between them. The CDR3 loop is CASSASDSQPQHF. The CDR3 DNA reads TGCGCCAGCAGTGCTTCCGACAGTCAGCCCCAGCATTTT.

The V call is TRBV5-1, the J call TRBJ2-5; D gene uncertain. The CDR3 runs 14 residues. Germline CDR1 is SGHRS and CDR2 is YFSETQ. V was clipped by 0 bases and J by 5 bases, with 11 bases between them. This CDR3 reads CASSLAQIKETQYF. Written as DNA, the CDR3 is TGCGCCAGCAGCTTGGCACAGATTAAGGAGACCCAGTACTTC. Full variable domain (rest looked up from reference TRBV5-1 and TRBJ2-5): KAGVTQTPRYLIKTRGQQVTLSCSPISGHRSVSWYQQTPGQGLQFLFEYFSETQRNKGNFPGRFSGRQFSNSRSEMNVSTLELGDSALYLCASSLAQIKETQYFGPGTRLLVL.

This clonotype was seen many times. The chain employs TRBV27 and TRBJ1-5; a weak D match, TRBD1 (5 bases). V lost 3 bases, J lost 2 bases, and 14 bases lay in between. The CDR3 is 16 amino acids. The V gene's germline CDR1 is MNHEY and CDR2 SMNVEV (reference sequence). CDR3 sequence reads: CASSFNSPRGNQPQHF. DNA for the CDR3: TGTGCCAGCAGTTTTAACAGCCCCAGGGGCAATCAGCCCCAGCATTTT.

This clonotype was observed a single time. V is TRBV18 and J is TRBJ1-1; D is undetermined. CDR3 length: 16 amino acids. The germline gives CDR1 KGHSH, CDR2 LQKENI. The V gene lost 3 bases and the J gene lost 0 bases, with 14 bases spanning the gap. Here the CDR3 reads CASSPGSVLLNTEAFF. The DNA of the CDR3 is TGTGCCAGCTCACCGGGCTCAGTTCTTCTGAACACTGAAGCTTTCTTT. Full variable domain (missing parts from reference TRBV18 and TRBJ1-1): NAGVMQNPRHLVRRRGQEARLRCSPMKGHSHVYWYRQLPEEGLKFMVYLQKENIIDESGMPKERFSAEFPKEGPSILRIQQVVRGDSAAYFCASSPGSVLLNTEAFFGQGTRLTVV.